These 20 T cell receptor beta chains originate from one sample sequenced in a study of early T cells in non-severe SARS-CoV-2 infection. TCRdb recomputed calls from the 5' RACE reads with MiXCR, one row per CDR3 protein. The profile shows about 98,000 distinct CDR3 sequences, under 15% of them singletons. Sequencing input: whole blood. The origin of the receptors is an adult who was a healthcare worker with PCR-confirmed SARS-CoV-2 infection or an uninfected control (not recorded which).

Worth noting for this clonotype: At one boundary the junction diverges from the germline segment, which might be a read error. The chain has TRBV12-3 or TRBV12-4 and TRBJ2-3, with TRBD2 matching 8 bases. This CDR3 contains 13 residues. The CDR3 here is CASSLTSGRREDF. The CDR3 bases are TGTGCCAGCAGTTTAACCAGCGGGAGACGGGAAGATTTT.

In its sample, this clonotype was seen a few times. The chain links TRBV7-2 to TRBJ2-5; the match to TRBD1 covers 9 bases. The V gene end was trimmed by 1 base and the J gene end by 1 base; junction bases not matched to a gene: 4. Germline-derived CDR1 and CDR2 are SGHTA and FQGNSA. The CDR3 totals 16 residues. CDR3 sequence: CASSLGDRALQETQYF. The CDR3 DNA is TGTGCCAGCAGCTTAGGGGACAGGGCCCTCCAAGAGACCCAGTACTTC.

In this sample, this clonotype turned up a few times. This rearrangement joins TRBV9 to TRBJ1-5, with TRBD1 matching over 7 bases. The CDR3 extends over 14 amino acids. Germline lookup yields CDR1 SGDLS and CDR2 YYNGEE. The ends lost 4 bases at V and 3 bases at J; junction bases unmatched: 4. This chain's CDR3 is CASSIGGVNQPQHF. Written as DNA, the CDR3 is TGTGCCAGCAGCATAGGGGGCGTCAATCAGCCCCAGCATTTT.

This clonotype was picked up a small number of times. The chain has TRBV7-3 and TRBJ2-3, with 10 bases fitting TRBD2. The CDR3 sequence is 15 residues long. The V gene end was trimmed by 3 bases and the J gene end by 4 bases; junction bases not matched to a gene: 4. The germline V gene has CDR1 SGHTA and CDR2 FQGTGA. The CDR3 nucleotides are TGTGCCAGCAGCTTCGGACTAGCGGAAGCAGATACGCAGTATTTT. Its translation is CASSFGLAEADTQYF.

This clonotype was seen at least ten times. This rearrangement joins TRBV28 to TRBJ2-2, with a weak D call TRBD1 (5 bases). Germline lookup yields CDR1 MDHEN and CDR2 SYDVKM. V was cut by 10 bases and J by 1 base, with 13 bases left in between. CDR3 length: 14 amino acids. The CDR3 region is CATTSGQNTGELFF. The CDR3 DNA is TGTGCCACCACTTCTGGACAGAACACCGGGGAGCTGTTTTTT.

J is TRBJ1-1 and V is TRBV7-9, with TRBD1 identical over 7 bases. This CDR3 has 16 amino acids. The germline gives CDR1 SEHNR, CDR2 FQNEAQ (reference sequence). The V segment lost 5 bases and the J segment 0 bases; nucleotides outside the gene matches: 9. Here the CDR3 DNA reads TGTGCCAGCAGCGCCCAGGGACAGCCTATGAACACTGAAGCTTTCTTT. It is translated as CASSAQGQPMNTEAFF.

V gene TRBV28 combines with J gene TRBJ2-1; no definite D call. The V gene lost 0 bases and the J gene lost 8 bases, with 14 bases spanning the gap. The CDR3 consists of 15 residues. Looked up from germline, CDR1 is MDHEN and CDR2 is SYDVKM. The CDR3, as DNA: TGTGCCAGCAGTTTATGGGAACCCCTCGGCCATGAGCAGTTCTTC. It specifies CASSLWEPLGHEQFF.

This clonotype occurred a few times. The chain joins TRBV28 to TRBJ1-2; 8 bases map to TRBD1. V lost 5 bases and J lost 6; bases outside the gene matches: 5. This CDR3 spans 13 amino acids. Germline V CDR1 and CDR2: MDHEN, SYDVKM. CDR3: CASSTTGADGYTF. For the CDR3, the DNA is TGTGCCAGCAGTACGACAGGGGCGGATGGCTACACCTTC.

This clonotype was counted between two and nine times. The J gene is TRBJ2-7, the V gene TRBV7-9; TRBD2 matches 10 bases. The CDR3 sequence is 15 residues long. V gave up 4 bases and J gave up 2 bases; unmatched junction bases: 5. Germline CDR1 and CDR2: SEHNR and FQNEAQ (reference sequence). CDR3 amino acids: CASSSSGSRAYEQYF. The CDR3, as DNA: TGTGCCAGCAGCTCTAGCGGGAGTCGGGCCTACGAGCAGTACTTC. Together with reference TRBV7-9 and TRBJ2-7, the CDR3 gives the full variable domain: DTGVSQNPRHKITKRGQNVTFRCDPISEHNRLYWYRQTLGQGPEFLTYFQNEAQLEKSRLLSDRFSAERPKGSFSTLEIQRTEQGDSAMYLCASSSSGSRAYEQYFGPGTRLTVT.

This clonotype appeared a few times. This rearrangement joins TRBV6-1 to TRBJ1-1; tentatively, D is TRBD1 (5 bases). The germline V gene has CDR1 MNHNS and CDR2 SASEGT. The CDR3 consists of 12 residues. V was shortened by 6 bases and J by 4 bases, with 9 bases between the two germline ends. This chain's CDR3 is CASRVGVTEAFF. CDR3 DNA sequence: TGTGCCAGCAGGGTAGGGGTCACTGAAGCTTTCTTT.

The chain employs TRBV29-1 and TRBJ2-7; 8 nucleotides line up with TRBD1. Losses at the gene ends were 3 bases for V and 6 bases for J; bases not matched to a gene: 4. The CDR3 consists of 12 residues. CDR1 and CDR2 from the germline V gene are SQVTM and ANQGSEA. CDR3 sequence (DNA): TGCAGCGTTGAGAGTACAGGGGGCGAGCAGTACTTC. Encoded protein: CSVESTGGEQYF.

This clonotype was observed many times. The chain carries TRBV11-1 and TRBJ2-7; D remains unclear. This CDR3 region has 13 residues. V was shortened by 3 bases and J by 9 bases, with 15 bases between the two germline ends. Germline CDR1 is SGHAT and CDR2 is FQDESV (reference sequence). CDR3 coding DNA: TGTGCCAGCAGCTTGACGACAAAGGCTGTGCAGTACTTC. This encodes CASSLTTKAVQYF.

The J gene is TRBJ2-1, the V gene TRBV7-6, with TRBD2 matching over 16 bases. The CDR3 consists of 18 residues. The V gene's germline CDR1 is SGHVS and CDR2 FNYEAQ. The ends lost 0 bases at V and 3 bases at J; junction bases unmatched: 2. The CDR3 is CASSLAGLAGGLYNEQFF. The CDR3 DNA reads TGTGCCAGCAGCTTAGCGGGACTAGCGGGAGGGCTCTACAATGAGCAGTTCTTC.

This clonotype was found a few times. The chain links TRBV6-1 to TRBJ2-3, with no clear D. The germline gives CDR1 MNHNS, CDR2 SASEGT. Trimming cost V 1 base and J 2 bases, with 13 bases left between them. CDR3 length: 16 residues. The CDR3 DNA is TGTGCCAGCAGTGAAGGCTACTCCACCCCCACAGATACGCAGTATTTT. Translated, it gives CASSEGYSTPTDTQYF.

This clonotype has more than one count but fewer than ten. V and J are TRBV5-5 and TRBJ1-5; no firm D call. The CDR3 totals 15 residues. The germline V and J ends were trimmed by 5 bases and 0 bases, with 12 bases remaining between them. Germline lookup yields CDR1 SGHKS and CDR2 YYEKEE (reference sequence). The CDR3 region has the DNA TGTGCCAGCAGTGCAGCAGACTATAGCAATCAGCCCCAGCATTTT. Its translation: CASSAADYSNQPQHF.

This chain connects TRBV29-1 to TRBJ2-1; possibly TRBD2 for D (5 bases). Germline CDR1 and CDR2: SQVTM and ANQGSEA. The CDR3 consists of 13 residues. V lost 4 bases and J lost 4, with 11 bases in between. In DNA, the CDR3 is TGCAGCGTTGTACGGGATTGGTACAATGAGCAGTTCTTC. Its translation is CSVVRDWYNEQFF.

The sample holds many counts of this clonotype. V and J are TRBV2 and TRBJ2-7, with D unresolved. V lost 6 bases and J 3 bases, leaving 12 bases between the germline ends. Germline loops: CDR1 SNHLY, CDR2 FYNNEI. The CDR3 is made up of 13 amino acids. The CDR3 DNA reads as TGTGCCAGCAGCCCCCTAACCCTCTACGAGCAGTACTTC. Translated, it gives CASSPLTLYEQYF.

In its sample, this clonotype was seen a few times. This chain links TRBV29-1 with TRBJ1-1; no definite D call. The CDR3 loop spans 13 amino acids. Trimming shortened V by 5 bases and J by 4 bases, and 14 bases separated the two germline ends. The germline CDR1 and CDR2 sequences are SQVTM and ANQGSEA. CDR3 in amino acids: CSVHGDRGTEAFF. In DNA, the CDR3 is TGCAGCGTTCACGGTGACCGTGGCACTGAAGCTTTCTTT.

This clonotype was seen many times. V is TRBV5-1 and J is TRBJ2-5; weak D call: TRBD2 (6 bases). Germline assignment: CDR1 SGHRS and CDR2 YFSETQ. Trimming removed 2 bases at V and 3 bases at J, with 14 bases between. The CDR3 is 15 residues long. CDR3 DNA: TGCGCCAGCAGCTTTACCTGGCGGGGAAAAGAGACCCAGTACTTC. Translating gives CASSFTWRGKETQYF.

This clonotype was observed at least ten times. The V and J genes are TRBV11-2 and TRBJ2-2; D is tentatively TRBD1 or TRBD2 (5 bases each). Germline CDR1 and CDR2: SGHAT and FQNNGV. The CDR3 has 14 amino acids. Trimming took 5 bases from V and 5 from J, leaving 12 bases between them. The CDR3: CASSTGAETGELFF. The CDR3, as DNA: TGTGCCAGCAGCACCGGGGCCGAAACCGGGGAGCTGTTTTTT. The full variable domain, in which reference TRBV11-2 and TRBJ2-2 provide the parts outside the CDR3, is EAGVAQSPRYKIIEKRQSVAFWCNPISGHATLYWYQQILGQGPKLLIQFQNNGVVDDSQLPKDRFSAERLKGVDSTLKIQPAKLEDSAVYLCASSTGAETGELFFGEGSRLTVL.